This record concerns one T cell receptor (beta chain) sequence. Study processing details: Estimation of nucleated cell counts relied on the amplification of reference gene primers. The repertoire was sequenced with immunoSEQ multiplex PCR; TCRdb's copy has only in-frame clones and lacks some. V, J and clone size reflect that table, while D and trimming were determined from the DNA. The sample yields almost 55,000 clones, roughly nine tenths seen once. The data belong to a study of blood T cell repertoires in COVID-19. About the research overall: Spain, Italy and the United States supplied samples that represented acute and convalescent COVID-19. T cells, B-cell-depleted T cells, or PBMCs supplied cDNA or gDNA.

The CDR3 contains 17 residues. Trimming took 2 bases from V and 7 from J; bases not matched to a gene: 12. Looked up from germline, CDR1 is SGHNT and CDR2 is YENEEA. Material: peripheral blood. J is TRBJ2-1 and V is TRBV11-3, with 9 bases identical to TRBD1. The source is a woman aged 40 to 50 with active COVID-19. The chain's CDR3 is CASSLRRDRVGWNEQFF. CDR3 nucleotide sequence: TGTGCCAGCAGCTTACGAAGGGACAGGGTTGGATGGAATGAGCAGTTCTTC.